What follows is one T cell receptor beta chain and its context. This sample is part of a study of blood T cell repertoires in COVID-19. Profiled with immunoSEQ multiplex PCR; TCRdb holds only in-frame clones, not every one. The profile shows approximately 110,000 clones, roughly 88% of them singletons. The source of this sequence is a human donor in a cohort sampled during active COVID-19. Input material: peripheral blood.

This CDR3 is CASGTPLQETQYF. DNA for the CDR3: TGTGCTAGTGGGACACCGTTGCAAGAGACCCAGTACTTC. The chain carries TRBV12-5 and TRBJ2-5; no firm D call. Germline CDR1 LGHNT, CDR2 FRNRAP. The V end lost 6 bases, the J end lost 2 bases, and 10 bases lay between the germline ends. This CDR3 is 13 amino acids long.